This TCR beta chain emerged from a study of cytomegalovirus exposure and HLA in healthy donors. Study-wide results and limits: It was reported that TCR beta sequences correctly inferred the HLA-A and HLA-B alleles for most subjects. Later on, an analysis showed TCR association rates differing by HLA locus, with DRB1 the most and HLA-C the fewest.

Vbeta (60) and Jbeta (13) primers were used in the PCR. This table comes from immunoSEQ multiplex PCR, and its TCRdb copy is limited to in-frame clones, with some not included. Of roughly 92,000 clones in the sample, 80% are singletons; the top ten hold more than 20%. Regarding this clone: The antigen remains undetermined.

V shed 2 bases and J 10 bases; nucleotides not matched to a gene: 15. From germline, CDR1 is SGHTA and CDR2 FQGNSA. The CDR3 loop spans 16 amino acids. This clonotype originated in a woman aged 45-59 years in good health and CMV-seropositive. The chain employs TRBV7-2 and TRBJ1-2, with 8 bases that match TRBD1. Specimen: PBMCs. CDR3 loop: CASSLSPGGLLHSYTF. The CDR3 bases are TGTGCCAGCAGCTTATCGCCAGGGGGCCTTTTACATTCCTACACCTTC.